This T cell receptor beta chain was recovered during a study of blood T cell repertoires in COVID-19 (dated by TCRdb to the early 2020s). At the level of the whole study: Collaborator samples came from the United States, Italy and Spain and covered acute and convalescent phases of COVID-19. The material from the prospective study consisted of cDNA or gDNA derived from T cells, B-cell-depleted T cells, or PBMCs. Deeply sampled blood TCRbeta repertoires from subjects exposed to, actively infected with, or recovered from COVID-19 were included in the dataset. A freely available public database, intended as a resource for researchers studying the immune response to SARS-CoV-2, is where the repertoires were released. The samples were drawn from the first 160 participants of the ongoing ImmuneRACE study and from 1,200 or so subjects provided by 6 global collaborators. The sample metadata nearly always contained a de-identified subject ID, COVID-19 status, age in years and sex. Where HLA class I and class II types were available, the types were taken from metadata supplied by the sample provider, not from assay-based typing. The research as a whole found: The amount of clinical and demographic metadata varied by source and participant and was provided uncurated.

A remark on this clone: Its antigen target is currently unknown. Base qualities are not provided; no much larger clone lies one nucleotide away.

The collaborating institutions used their own protocols to collect whole blood in K2EDTA tubes. For TCRbeta analysis, collaborator samples were shipped as frozen whole blood, as isolated PBMCs, or as DNA extracted from either sample type. TCRbeta CDR3 regions were amplified from genomic DNA using the immunoSEQ Assay, a bias-controlled multiplex PCR. As for the authors' bioinformatics: Within the assay, amplification of reference gene primers was used to estimate how many nucleated cells each sample contained. To quantify the absolute abundance of each unique TCRbeta CDR3 rearrangement, sequence reads were collapsed and filtered. For each sample, productive Simpson clonality was calculated as the square root of Simpson's diversity index over productive rearrangements. Not all clones reach the TCRdb copy of this immuneACCESS table, which keeps in-frame sequences only. Checked studies attribute under half of the gap to unresolved V genes and leave the rest unexplained. V, J and clone size are those of that table, while D and trimming were read from the DNA. This sample gives about 130,000 clones in total; over 75% of them show up just once. Of the sample, 40% to 55% is held by the ten largest clones.

The germline V gene yields SQVTM for CDR1 and ANQGSEA for CDR2. Relative to germline, V is 7 bases shorter and J is 5 bases shorter, with 11 bases between their ends. The CDR3 contains 11 residues, cysteine and phenylalanine counted. Kept here is only the CDR3 DNA, which spans 33 bases and is read in frame from base 1. This TCR derives from a human donor in a cohort sampled during active COVID-19. The chain is encoded by TRBV29-1 joined to TRBJ2-5; TRBD1 is possibly the D segment (6 matching bases). The sequenced material came from peripheral blood. The DNA sequence is TGCAGCGCACCTAGGGGGGAGACCCAGTACTTC. This yields the protein CSAPRGETQYF.